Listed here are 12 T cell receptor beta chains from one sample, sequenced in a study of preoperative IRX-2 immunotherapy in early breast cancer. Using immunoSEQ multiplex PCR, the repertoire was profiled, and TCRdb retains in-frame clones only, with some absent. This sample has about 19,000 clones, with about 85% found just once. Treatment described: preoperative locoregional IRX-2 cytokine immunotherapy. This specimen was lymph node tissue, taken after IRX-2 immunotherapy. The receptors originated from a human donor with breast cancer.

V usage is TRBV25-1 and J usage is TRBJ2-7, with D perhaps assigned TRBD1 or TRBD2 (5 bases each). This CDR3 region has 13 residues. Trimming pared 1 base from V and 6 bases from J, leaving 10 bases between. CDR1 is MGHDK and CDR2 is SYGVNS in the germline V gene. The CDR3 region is CASSEWGSPEQYF. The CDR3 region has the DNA TGTGCCAGCAGTGAATGGGGGTCACCCGAGCAGTACTTC.

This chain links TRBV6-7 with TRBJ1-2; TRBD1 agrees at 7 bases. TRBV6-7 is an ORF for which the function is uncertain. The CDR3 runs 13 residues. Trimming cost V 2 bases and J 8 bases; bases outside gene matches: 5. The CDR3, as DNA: TGTGCCAGCAGTTACGGGACAGATAGCGGCTACACCTTC. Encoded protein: CASSYGTDSGYTF.

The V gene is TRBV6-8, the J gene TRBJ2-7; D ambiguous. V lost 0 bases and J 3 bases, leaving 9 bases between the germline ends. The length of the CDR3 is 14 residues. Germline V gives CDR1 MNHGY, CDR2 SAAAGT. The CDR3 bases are TGTGCCAGCAGTTACTCCAGTACTCGCTACGAGCAGTACTTC. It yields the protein CASSYSSTRYEQYF.

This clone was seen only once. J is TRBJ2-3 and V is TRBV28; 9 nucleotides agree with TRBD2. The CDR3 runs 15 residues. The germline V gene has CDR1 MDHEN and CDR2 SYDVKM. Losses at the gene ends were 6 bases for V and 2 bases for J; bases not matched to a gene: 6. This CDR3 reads CASSDRLADTDTQYF. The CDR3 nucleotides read TGTGCCAGCAGCGATCGACTAGCGGACACAGATACGCAGTATTTT.

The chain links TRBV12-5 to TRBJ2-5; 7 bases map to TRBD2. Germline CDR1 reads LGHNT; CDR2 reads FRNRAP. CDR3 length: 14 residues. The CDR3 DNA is TGTGCCAGCACTCCCGGGGGGTACCAAGAGACCCAGTACTTC. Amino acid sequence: CASTPGGYQETQYF.

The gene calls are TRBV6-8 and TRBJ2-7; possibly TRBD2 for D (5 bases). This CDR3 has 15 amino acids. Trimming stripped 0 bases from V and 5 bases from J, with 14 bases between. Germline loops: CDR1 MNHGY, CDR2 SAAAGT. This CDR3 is CASSYSERGSHEQYF. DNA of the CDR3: TGTGCCAGCAGTTACTCGGAGAGAGGGTCCCACGAGCAGTACTTC.

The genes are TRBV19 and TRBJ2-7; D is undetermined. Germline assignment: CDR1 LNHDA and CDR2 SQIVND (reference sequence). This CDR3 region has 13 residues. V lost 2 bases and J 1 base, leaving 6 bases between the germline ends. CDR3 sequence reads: CASSIIVSYEQYF. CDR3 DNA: TGTGCCAGTAGTATAATAGTTTCCTACGAGCAGTACTTC.

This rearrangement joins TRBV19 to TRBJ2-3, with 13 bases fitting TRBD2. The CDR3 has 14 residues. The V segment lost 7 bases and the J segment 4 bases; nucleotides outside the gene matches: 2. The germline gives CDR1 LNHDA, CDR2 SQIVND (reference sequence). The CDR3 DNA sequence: TGTGCCAGTAAGACTAGCGGGGGGCCAGATACGCAGTATTTT. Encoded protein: CASKTSGGPDTQYF.

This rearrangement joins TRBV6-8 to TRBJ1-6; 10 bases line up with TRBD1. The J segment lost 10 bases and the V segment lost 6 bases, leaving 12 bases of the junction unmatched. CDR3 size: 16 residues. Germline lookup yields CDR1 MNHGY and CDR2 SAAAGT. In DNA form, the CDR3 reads TGTGCCAGCAGGAGCTCCGGGACAGGGGCTAGCTCACCCCTCCACTTT. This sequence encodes CASRSSGTGASSPLHF.

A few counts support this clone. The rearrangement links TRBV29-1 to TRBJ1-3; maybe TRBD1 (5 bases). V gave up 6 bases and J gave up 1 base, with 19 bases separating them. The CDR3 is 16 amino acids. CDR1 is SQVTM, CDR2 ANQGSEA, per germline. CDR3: CSVAPVAGLSGNTIYF. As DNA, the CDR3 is TGCAGCGTGGCGCCGGTGGCAGGGTTGTCTGGAAACACCATATATTTT.

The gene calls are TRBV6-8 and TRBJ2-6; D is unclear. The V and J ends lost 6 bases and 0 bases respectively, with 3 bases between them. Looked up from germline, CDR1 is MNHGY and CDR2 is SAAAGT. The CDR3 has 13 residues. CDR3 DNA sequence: TGTGCCAGCAGAACCTCTGGGGCCAACGTCCTGACTTTC. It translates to CASRTSGANVLTF.

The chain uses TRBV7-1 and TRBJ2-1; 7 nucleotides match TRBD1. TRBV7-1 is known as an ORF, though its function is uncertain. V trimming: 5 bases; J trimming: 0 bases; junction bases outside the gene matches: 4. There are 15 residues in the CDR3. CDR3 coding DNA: TGTGCCAGCAGCGCAGACAGGGCCTCCTACAATGAGCAGTTCTTC. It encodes CASSADRASYNEQFF.